The present entry profiles one T cell receptor beta chain with its context. This specimen comes from a study of blood T cell repertoires in COVID-19. CDR3 size: 16 residues. The V end was cut by 4 bases, the J end by 1 base, with 16 bases between. The germline CDR1 and CDR2 sequences are SGHTA and FQGNSA. Seattle's cohort entered during active infection and was followed longitudinally. Source study methods: For nucleated cells, counts were estimated from reference gene primer amplification. Profiled with immunoSEQ multiplex PCR; TCRdb holds only in-frame clones, not every one. V and J calls and clone size are those listed in that table; D and trimming were worked out from the DNA. Found here are roughly 410,000 clones, about 89% of them singletons; the top ten hold 2% to 2.5%.

The chain carries TRBV7-2 and TRBJ2-5, with D perhaps TRBD2 (6 bases). The material sequenced was peripheral blood. The clonotype was recovered from a woman aged 55 to 70 with COVID-19, enrolled during active disease. The CDR3, as DNA: TGTGCCAGCAGCTCATCCCCCGGGACTCTCCAAGAGACCCAGTACTTC. Residues: CASSSSPGTLQETQYF. Drawing the rest from reference TRBV7-2 and TRBJ2-5, the complete variable domain is GAGVSQSPSNKVTEKGKDVELRCDPISGHTALYWYRQSLGQGLEFLIYFQGNSAPDKSGLPSDRFSAERTGGSVSTLTIQRTQQEDSAVYLCASSSSPGTLQETQYFGPGTRLLVL.